Listed below are T cell receptor beta chains from one sample, sequenced in a study of blood T cell repertoires in COVID-19. Using immunoSEQ multiplex PCR, the repertoire was profiled, and TCRdb retains in-frame clones only, with some absent. The table records some 150,000 clones, about 87% of them present only once. The sequenced material came from peripheral blood. The receptors were sampled from a human donor in a cohort sampled during active COVID-19. Each CDR3 is given with its conserved first and last residue. A D gene is named only where the DNA matches it firmly. Clone size appears in some rows only: once, few, many, or a class for an expanded clone.

TRBD1	TRBV7-2	TRBJ1-5	.	TGTGCCAGCAGCGCGACAGGGGTAGAAAGCAATCAGCCCCAGCATTTT	CASSATGVESNQPQHF
.	TRBV7-9	TRBJ2-1	.	TGTGCCAGCAGCATCCGGGACAACGACAATGAGCAGTTCTTC	CASSIRDNDNEQFF
TRBD2	TRBV3-1/TRBV3-2	TRBJ2-7	.	TGTGCCAGCAGCCAAGATTCTAGCGGGAGCTCCTACGAGCAGTACTTC	CASSQDSSGSSYEQYF
TRBD1	TRBV5-8	TRBJ1-5	.	TGTGCCAGCAGCTACTACAGGGGGCGTCGCGGTCAGCCCCAGCATTTT	CASSYYRGRRGQPQHF
TRBD2	TRBV4-1	TRBJ2-7	.	TGCGCCAGCAGCCAAGATCGCGGGGGGCCTAACGACGAGCAGTACTTC	CASSQDRGGPNDEQYF
TRBD2	TRBV5-1	TRBJ2-7	few	TGCGCCAGCAGCTACACTAGCGAAGAGCAGTACTTC	CASSYTSEEQYF
TRBD1	TRBV7-9	TRBJ2-1	.	TGTGCCAGCAGCTTTTCCAGGGGGCATAACAATGAGCAGTTCTTC	CASSFSRGHNNEQFF
TRBD2	TRBV7-8	TRBJ2-6	.	TGTGCCAGCAGCACACGGGGGGGCCCTCCCTCTGGGGCCAACGTCCTGACTTTC	CASSTRGGPPSGANVLTF
.	TRBV4-1	TRBJ2-1	.	TGCGCCAGCAGCCGACCTGGGAGGAGCTCCTACAATGAGCAGTTCTTC	CASSRPGRSSYNEQFF
TRBD1	TRBV5-8	TRBJ1-2	few	TGTGCCAGCAGTCGGGGACAGACTCATGGCTACACCTTC	CASSRGQTHGYTF
.	TRBV6-5	TRBJ2-2	.	TGTGCCAGCAGTCCGCGGGGTCGTGGGGGGGAGCTGTTTTTT	CASSPRGRGGELFF